This TCR beta chain was sequenced for a study of shared clonotypes between healthy human individuals (TCRdb year 2020). In terms of the full investigation: The cohort comprised a couple of women and a few men aged 18 to 49 years. Leukapheresis yielded between about 0.94 and 9.5 billion PBMCs per donor. To increase sequencing depth and limit assay-specific biases, different laboratories used diverse techniques to prepare libraries and sequence TCR repertoires. For each donor, CD4 naive and CD4 memory were each run on three plates, CD8 naive on two plates, and CD8 memory on one plate. To estimate repertoire size and how much clonotype sharing occurs between individuals, the study deeply sequenced the blood TCR repertoires of five or six healthy adults. What the research found in general, with its limitations: Larger estimated clonotype richness was generally found for naive subsets than for memory subsets. Even with the large sequencing depth, rarefaction of the sorted-subset datasets indicated that sequencing was incomplete. Across a handful of donors, around 5% of naive CD4, over 3% of naive CD8, around 2.5% of memory CD4, and under 0.45% of memory CD8 clonotypes were shared. Sampling was restricted to blood, and TCR repertoires in tissues likely differ from the TCR repertoires found in blood. Compared with non-shared clonotypes, the clonotypes found in all four sorted-subset donors had higher generation probabilities. Pairwise subsampling led to the expectation that sequencing depth would affect the degree of clonotype sharing among donors. Because the study included only a small number of donors, the genetic and exposure-history diversity represented was limited.

Using the deep immunoSEQ assay, multiplex PCR amplified TCR CDR3 regions from genomic DNA. Genomic DNA extracted from each cell subset was distributed evenly over all wells of several immunoSEQ 96-well plates, and each plate served as one replicate. Each replicate PCR for sorted subsets received around 210 ng genomic DNA, equal to about 29,000 T cell genomes. Purified libraries were quantified with a Qubit 3.0 fluorometer, sized on a Bioanalyzer 2100, and re-quantified with the KAPA Library Quantification kit. Every immunoSEQ 96-well plate was sequenced on a separate single-read 150-cycle Illumina NextSeq 550 flow cell. The original methods were these. The immunoSEQ output contained only junctional sequences without quality scores, so filtering could not match that applied to full-length reads. Sequences were annotated with PyIR, a Python wrapper for IgBLAST v1.9, and V/J genes and CDR3 were assigned using IMGT germline references. Reads were removed for weak V/J assignments (E-value above 1e-6), missing CDR3, stop codons, out-of-frame junctions, or ambiguous translated residues. V3J clonotypes were defined by identical inferred V gene, J gene, and CDR3 amino acid sequence. Percentage overlap between repertoires was computed as shared unique clonotypes divided by the size of the smaller repertoire. Richness of each repertoire was evaluated using RTK rarefaction, the Chao1 estimator, and Recon v2.1 estimates of unobserved clonotypes. For all TCRbeta clonotypes obtained by the gDNA method from a handful of donors, generation probabilities were computed with OLGA. The table comes from immuneACCESS by way of TCRdb, which keeps in-frame sequences with V and J called. Part of the clones is missing from these tables; in studies checked, under half for an unresolved V gene and the rest for unknown reasons. D and trimming were read from the DNA, whereas the V and J calls and clone size are those reported in that table. The sample table shows approximately 810,000 clones, and 80% to 95% are seen once. The top ten hold around 24% of the sample.

As for this clone: Its antigen is unknown. One base away there is no much larger clone; base qualities are not given. This same CDR3 is encoded by further DNA sequences in the sample.

CD8 naive samples were obtained by positive selection for CCR7 among CD45RO-negative cells, yielding a CD45RA+CCR7+ population from which TemRA cells were excluded. Donors were healthy HIV-negative adults with no recently reported acute infections or vaccinations. All donors were Caucasian adults living in Nashville, Tennessee, USA. Blood was collected by leukapheresis, and PBMCs were isolated by Ficoll-Histopaque density gradient centrifugation and then cryopreserved in liquid nitrogen vapor phase. Purity and quantity of every magnetically sorted T cell population were checked by analytical flow cytometry. From each sorted fraction, genomic DNA was isolated and quantified by UV absorbance on a Nanodrop 2000c. This clonotype was obtained from a man aged 25-40 years in good health. Material: naive CD8+ T cells sorted from blood. What the cell subset or site label conveys for this sample: CD45RA+CCR7+.

The nucleotide sequence is given as TGTGCCAGCAGCTCCGGACTAGCGGGAGGCAATGAGCAGTTCTTC. It is translated as CASSSGLAGGNEQFF. Rearrangement joined TRBV7-2 to TRBJ2-1; the central 14 bases match TRBD2. Spanning cysteine to phenylalanine, the CDR3 consists of 15 amino acids. Only CDR3 DNA is held: 45 bases, read in frame from base 1. The germline V gene sets CDR1 to SGHTA and CDR2 to FQGNSA. After removal of 4 bases from V and 6 bases from J, the junction retains 2 bases not matched to a gene.